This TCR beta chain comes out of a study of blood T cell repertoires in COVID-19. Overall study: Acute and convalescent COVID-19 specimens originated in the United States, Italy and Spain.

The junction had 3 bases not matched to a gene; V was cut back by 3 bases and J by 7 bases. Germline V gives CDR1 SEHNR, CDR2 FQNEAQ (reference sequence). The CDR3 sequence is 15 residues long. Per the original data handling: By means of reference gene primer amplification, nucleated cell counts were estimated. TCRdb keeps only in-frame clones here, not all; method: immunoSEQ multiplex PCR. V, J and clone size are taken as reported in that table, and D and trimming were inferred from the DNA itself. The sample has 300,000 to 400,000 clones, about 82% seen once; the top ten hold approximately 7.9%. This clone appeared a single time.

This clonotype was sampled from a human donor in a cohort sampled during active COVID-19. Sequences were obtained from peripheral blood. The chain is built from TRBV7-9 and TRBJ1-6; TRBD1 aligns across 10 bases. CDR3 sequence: CASSLTGGSNSPLHF. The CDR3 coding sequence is TGTGCCAGCAGCTTGACAGGGGGCTCAAATTCACCCCTCCACTTT.